One and the same sample provided the 18 T cell receptor beta chains below, sequenced in a study of T cells in Graves' hyperthyroidism and ophthalmopathy. Amplified TCR beta CDR3 regions came from RNA transcripts. Primed by the HTBI set, a first-round RT-PCR was run on the TCR CDR3. TCRdb called the multiplex PCR reads again in MiXCR, with one record for every CDR3 protein. The top ten hold about 26% of the sample, which has a few hundred thousand distinct CDR3 sequences, less than 25% seen once. Sequenced sample: blood. These receptors came from a man between 18 and 35 years old with Graves' hyperthyroidism.

This clonotype was counted ten times or more. V gene TRBV28 combines with J gene TRBJ1-5; possible D gene TRBD1, 5 bases. Germline CDR1 is MDHEN and CDR2 is SYDVKM. The CDR3 spans 14 residues. V shed 6 bases and J shed 6 bases, with 15 bases lying between them. Here the CDR3 reads CASSQPPGPQPQHF. Written as DNA, the CDR3 is TGTGCCAGCAGCCAACCTCCGGGACCTCAGCCCCAGCATTTT. The entire variable domain, with the rest obtained from reference TRBV28 and TRBJ1-5, is as follows: DVKVTQSSRYLVKRTGEKVFLECVQDMDHENMFWYRQDPGLGLRLIYFSYDVKMKEKGDIPEGYSVSREKKERFSLILESASTNQTSMYLCASSQPPGPQPQHFGDGTRLSIL.

This clonotype has a count of ten or more. The CDR3: CSAPGTGANVLTF. The CDR3 region has the DNA TGCAGTGCCCCAGGGACTGGGGCCAACGTCCTGACTTTC. The chain uses TRBV20-1 and TRBJ2-6; the D gene is possibly TRBD1 (5 bases). The CDR3 runs to 13 residues. V was shortened by 6 bases and J by 2 bases, with 8 bases between the two germline ends. Germline V gene lookup returns CDR1 DFQATT and CDR2 SNEGSKA (reference sequence).

This clonotype came up many times. The rearrangement links TRBV6-1 to TRBJ2-5; D is ambiguous. The CDR3 is 17 residues long. Germline values: CDR1 MNHNS, CDR2 SASEGT. The germline V and J ends were trimmed by 2 bases and 5 bases, with 21 bases remaining between them. The CDR3 here is CASSEYLGPQDRETQYF. The CDR3 bases are TGTGCCAGCAGTGAATACCTAGGACCCCAGGATAGGGAGACCCAGTACTTC.

This clonotype was observed at least ten times. The chain joins TRBV25-1 to TRBJ2-7; D might be TRBD1 (5 bases). Germline CDR1 reads MGHDK; CDR2 reads SYGVNS. The CDR3 totals 13 residues. Trimming stripped 3 bases from V and 7 bases from J, with 13 bases between. The DNA of the CDR3 is TGTGCCAGCAGTGAGAACAGGCCTGAAGAGCAGTACTTC. It translates to CASSENRPEEQYF.

This chain joins TRBV12-3 or TRBV12-4 and TRBJ1-1; D possibly corresponds to TRBD1 (6 bases). Trimming stripped 6 bases from V and 1 base from J, with 21 bases between. This CDR3 spans 17 amino acids. The CDR3 reads CASSLNRDNRQNTEAFF. CDR3 in DNA: TGTGCCAGCAGCCTGAACCGGGACAACCGGCAGAACACTGAAGCTTTCTTT.

This clonotype has ten or more counts. The V call is TRBV19, the J call TRBJ1-2; 10 bases align to TRBD1. CDR1 is LNHDA and CDR2 is SQIVND in the germline V gene (reference sequence). The CDR3 is made up of 15 amino acids. V lost 5 bases and J lost 4; bases outside the gene matches: 7. CDR3 DNA sequence: TGTGCCAGTAGTGTCCGGGACAGGGGCACCTATGGCTACACCTTC. It translates to CASSVRDRGTYGYTF.

This clonotype was detected many times. V usage is TRBV9 and J usage is TRBJ1-3; D remains ambiguous. The CDR3 runs 19 residues. Deletions cut 1 base from V and 0 bases from J, with 20 bases between. The germline V gene has CDR1 SGDLS and CDR2 YYNGEE. DNA of the CDR3: TGTGCCAGCAGCGTAACTTACGGACGGACTTTTAGCTCTGGAAACACCATATATTTT. Amino acid sequence: CASSVTYGRTFSSGNTIYF.

Ten or more counts support this clonotype. The CDR3 loop is CASSFGGRLYEQYF. The DNA of the CDR3 is TGTGCCAGCAGTTTCGGGGGGCGCCTGTACGAGCAGTACTTC. The chain couples TRBV28 to TRBJ2-7, with a tentative D call TRBD2 (7 bases). With 3 bases removed from V and 4 bases from J, the gap between germline ends came to 13 bases. Looked up from germline, CDR1 is MDHEN and CDR2 is SYDVKM. The CDR3 loop spans 14 amino acids.

The gene calls are TRBV6-1 and TRBJ2-2; unclear D gene. V was clipped by 5 bases and J by 7 bases, with 14 bases between them. The germline V gene encodes CDR1 MNHNS and CDR2 SASEGT. The CDR3 is 14 amino acids. CDR3 nucleotides: TGTGCCAGCAGTCCGCAGCTATTTCACGGGGAGCTGTTTTTT. Encoded protein: CASSPQLFHGELFF.

The sample holds many counts of this clonotype. The V call is TRBV6-5, the J call TRBJ2-7; 10 bases line up with TRBD1. The CDR3 length is 14 residues. Per germline, CDR1 MNHEY and CDR2 SVGAGI. With 0 bases clipped from V and 6 bases from J, the junction kept 2 bases outside the gene matches. CDR3 nucleotides: TGTGCCAGCAGTTACTCCGACAGGGGGCCCGAGCAGTACTTC. The encoded protein is CASSYSDRGPEQYF.

In this sample, this clonotype turned up many times. This chain links TRBV13 with TRBJ1-1; D call uncertain. Between the trimmed V and J ends, which lost 7 bases and 1 base, there was a span of 13 bases. Per germline, CDR1 PRHDT and CDR2 FYEKMQ (reference sequence). CDR3 length equals 14 residues. This chain's CDR3 is CASTKDGPNTEAFF. As DNA, the CDR3 is TGTGCCAGCACCAAAGACGGGCCGAACACTGAAGCTTTCTTT.

A word on this clonotype: A much larger clone sits a single nucleotide away, making a read error possible. The chain is built from TRBV2 and TRBJ1-1; 9 bases map to TRBD1. The V gene's germline CDR1 is SNHLY and CDR2 FYNNEI. The CDR3 is 16 amino acids. The CDR3 DNA reads TGTGCCAGCAGTCTTAACAGGGGGCCCATGAACACTGAAGCTTGCTTT. It encodes CASSLNRGPMNTEACF.

CDR3 protein: CASSLPRSNEQYF. DNA for the CDR3: TGCGCCAGCAGCTTGCCCAGATCCAACGAGCAGTACTTC. The V call is TRBV5-1, the J call TRBJ2-7; D is ambiguous. This CDR3 has 13 residues. V lost 1 base and J lost 5, with 10 bases in between. In germline, CDR1 is SGHRS, CDR2 YFSETQ.

This clonotype showed up many times. Compared with germline, one end of the junction differs, possibly owing to a read error. This chain uses TRBV19 with TRBJ1-2; D is undetermined. In germline, CDR1 is LNHDA, CDR2 SQIVND (reference sequence). The CDR3 covers 16 residues. The CDR3 region is CASSSLPSQGRNGYIF. The CDR3 DNA reads as TGTGCCAGTAGTAGCCTACCATCACAAGGACGTAATGGCTACATCTTC.

This clonotype was found many times. The chain links TRBV12-3 or TRBV12-4 to TRBJ2-7; D remains unclear. Trimming removed 0 bases from V and 6 bases from J, with 6 bases in between. This CDR3 is 12 amino acids long. This chain's CDR3 is CASSLAAVEQYF. CDR3 DNA sequence: TGTGCCAGCAGTTTAGCCGCGGTCGAGCAGTACTTC.

The table lists this clonotype with many counts. The rearrangement joins TRBV20-1 to TRBJ2-7; TRBD1 matches at 7 bases. The CDR3 is made up of 12 amino acids. V dropped 6 bases and J dropped 3; count of bases not matched to a gene: 5. Germline values: CDR1 DFQATT, CDR2 SNEGSKA (reference sequence). CDR3 amino acids: CSAPGQSYEQYF. The CDR3 DNA reads as TGCAGTGCCCCGGGACAGAGCTACGAGCAGTACTTC.

Turning to this clonotype: A much larger clone lies one base from this, so it may be a read error. The V gene is TRBV11-3, the J gene TRBJ1-1; D possibly corresponds to TRBD1 (5 bases). The CDR3 has 11 amino acids. Per germline, CDR1 SGHNT and CDR2 YENEEA. Written as DNA, the CDR3 is TGTGCCAGCCATATGGGGGGTGAAGTTTTCTTT. Amino acid sequence: CASHMGGEVFF.

This clonotype was counted ten times or more. V gene TRBV7-9 combines with J gene TRBJ1-5, with unresolved D. The CDR3 totals 15 residues. Germline CDR1 is SEHNR and CDR2 is FQNEAQ (reference sequence). V shed 4 bases and J shed 6 bases, with 16 bases lying between them. Written as DNA, the CDR3 is TGTGCCAGCAGCTCTTCTTCTGGGGTTGGTCAGCCCCAGCATTTT. This translates into CASSSSSGVGQPQHF.